This T cell receptor (beta chain) is drawn from a study of CD8 T cells in Susac syndrome. The sample holds one count of this clonotype. The authors reverse transcribed roughly 0.45 to 1 ug RNA with random hexamers. TCRdb reprocessed the immunoSEQ multiplex PCR reads via MiXCR and lists one record per CDR3 protein. The sample has about 130,000 distinct CDR3 sequences, roughly 94% seen once. The material sequenced was CD4+ T cells from PBMCs. This receptor was taken from a human donor with multiple sclerosis.

CDR3 nucleotide sequence: TGTGCCAGCAGTGTTCGGCCTGAGCGACTCTACGAGCAGTACTTC. This sequence encodes CASSVRPERLYEQYF. V usage is TRBV7-8 and J usage is TRBJ2-7; D unresolved. From germline, CDR1 is SGHVS and CDR2 FQNEAQ. The CDR3 has 15 amino acids. Trimming left V 6 bases short and J 3 bases short, with 18 bases between.